This T cell receptor (beta chain) was captured by sequencing in a study of blood T cell repertoires in COVID-19. In the study overall: The United States, Italy and Spain were the sources of the acute and convalescent COVID-19 samples. The analysed material was cDNA or gDNA that came from T cells, B-cell-depleted T cells, or PBMCs.

In the authors' workflow: Estimation of nucleated cell counts was performed using reference gene primer amplification. Only in-frame clones appear in the TCRdb table, and some are missing; sequencing was by immunoSEQ multiplex PCR. The V and J calls and clone size are taken from that table; D and trimming were inferred from the DNA. The sample contains 170,000 or so clones, around nine tenths of which appear only once. Germline CDR1 and CDR2: KGHDR and SFDVKD. The CDR3 extends over 12 amino acids. The V end was cut by 0 bases, the J end by 5 bases, with 3 bases between. The rearrangement joins TRBV24-1 to TRBJ2-5, with D unresolved. The receptor was derived from a man aged 40-55 years with active or convalescent COVID-19. Material for sequencing was peripheral blood. The CDR3 nucleotides are TGTGCCACCAGTGATTTGCTGGAGACCCAGTACTTC. Its protein is CATSDLLETQYF.